This T cell receptor (beta chain) emerged from a study of Ad26.COV2.S vaccination and SARS-CoV-2 variants. Looking at the study overall: Within the COV1001 Ad26.COV2.S trial arm, the donor was enrolled. Study-level results: Greater spike-specific TCR breadth was seen in vaccine recipients than in placebo recipients.

Profiling relied on immunoSEQ multiplex PCR, and the TCRdb table lists in-frame clones only, not all of them. The sample records 410,000 or so clones, approximately 90% being singletons. Of note for this clone: Its specificity is not known.

Trimming shortened V by 3 bases and J by 7 bases, and 9 bases separated the two germline ends. The CDR3 runs 13 residues. Treatment: 15 to 20 received Ad26.COV2.S at low or high dose, single or two shots; 5 received placebo; per-sample allocation not given. The samples were gathered on day 63 after the first injection of vaccine or placebo. This rearrangement joins TRBV12-3 or TRBV12-4 to TRBJ2-2; D possibly matches TRBD1 or TRBD2 (5 bases each). This specimen consisted of peripheral blood, obtained in a trial of Ad26.COV2.S vaccine versus placebo. The TCR was taken from a person aged 18-60 years who received the Ad26.COV2.S COVID-19 vaccine or a placebo. CDR3 sequence: CASSFIGGGELFF. As DNA, the CDR3 is TGTGCCAGCAGTTTTATTGGGGGCGGGGAGCTGTTTTTT.